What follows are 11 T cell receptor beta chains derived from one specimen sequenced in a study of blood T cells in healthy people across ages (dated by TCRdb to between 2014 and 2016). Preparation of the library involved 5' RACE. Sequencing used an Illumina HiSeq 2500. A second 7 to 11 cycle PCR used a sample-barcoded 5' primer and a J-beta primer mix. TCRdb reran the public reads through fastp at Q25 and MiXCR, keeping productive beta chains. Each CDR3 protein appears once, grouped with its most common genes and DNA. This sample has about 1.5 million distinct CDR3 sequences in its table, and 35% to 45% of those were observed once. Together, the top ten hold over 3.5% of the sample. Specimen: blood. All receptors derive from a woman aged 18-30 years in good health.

For the CDR3, the DNA is TGTGCCTGGAGTGTGGGAGACTACAATCAGCCCCAGCATTTT. It encodes CAWSVGDYNQPQHF. The J gene is TRBJ1-5, the V gene TRBV30; no clear D. The CDR3 has 14 amino acids. Trimming stripped 0 bases from V and 3 bases from J, with 9 bases between. Per germline, CDR1 GTSNPN and CDR2 SVGIG (reference sequence).

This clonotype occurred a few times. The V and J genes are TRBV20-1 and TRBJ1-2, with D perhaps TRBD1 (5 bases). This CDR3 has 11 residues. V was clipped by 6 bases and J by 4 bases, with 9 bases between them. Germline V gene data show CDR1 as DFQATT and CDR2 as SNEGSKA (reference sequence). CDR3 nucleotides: TGCAGTGCCCGGGGCCTCTATGGCTACACCTTC. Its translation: CSARGLYGYTF.

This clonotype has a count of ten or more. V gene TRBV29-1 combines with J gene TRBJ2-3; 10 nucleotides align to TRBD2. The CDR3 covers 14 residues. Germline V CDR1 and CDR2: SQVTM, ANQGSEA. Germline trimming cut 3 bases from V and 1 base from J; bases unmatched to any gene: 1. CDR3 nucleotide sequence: TGCAGCGTTGACCTAGCGGGAGGCACAGATACGCAGTATTTT. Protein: CSVDLAGGTDTQYF.

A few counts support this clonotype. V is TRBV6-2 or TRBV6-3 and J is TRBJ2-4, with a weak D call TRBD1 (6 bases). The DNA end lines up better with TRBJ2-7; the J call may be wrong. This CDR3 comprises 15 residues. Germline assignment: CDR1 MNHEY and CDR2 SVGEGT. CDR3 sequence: CASSPRGSTTHEQYF. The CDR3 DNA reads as TGTGCCAGCAGCCCAAGGGGGAGTACGACCCACGAGCAGTACTTC.

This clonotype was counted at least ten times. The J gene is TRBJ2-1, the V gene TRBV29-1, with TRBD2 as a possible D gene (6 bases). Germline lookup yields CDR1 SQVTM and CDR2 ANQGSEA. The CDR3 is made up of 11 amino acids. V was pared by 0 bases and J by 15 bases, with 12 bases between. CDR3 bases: TGCAGCGTTGAAGATACTCGGGAGTTGTTCTTC. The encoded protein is CSVEDTRELFF.

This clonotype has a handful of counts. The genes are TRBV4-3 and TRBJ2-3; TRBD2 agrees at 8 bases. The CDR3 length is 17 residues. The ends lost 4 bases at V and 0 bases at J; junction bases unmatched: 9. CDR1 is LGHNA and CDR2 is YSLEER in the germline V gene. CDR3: CASSRGPGGSSTDTQYF. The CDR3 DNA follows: TGCGCCAGCAGCCGGGGCCCGGGGGGGTCTAGCACAGATACGCAGTATTTT.

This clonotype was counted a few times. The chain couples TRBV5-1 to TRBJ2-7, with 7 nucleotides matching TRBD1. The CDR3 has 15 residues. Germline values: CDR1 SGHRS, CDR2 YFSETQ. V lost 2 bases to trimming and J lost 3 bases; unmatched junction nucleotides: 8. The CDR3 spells CASSFTAPGGYEQYF. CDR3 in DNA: TGCGCCAGCAGCTTTACCGCCCCAGGGGGCTACGAGCAGTACTTC.

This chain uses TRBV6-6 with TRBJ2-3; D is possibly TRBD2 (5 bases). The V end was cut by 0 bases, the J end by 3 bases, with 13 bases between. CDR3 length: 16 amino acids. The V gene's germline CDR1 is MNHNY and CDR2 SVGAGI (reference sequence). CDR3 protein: CASSYSRSDETDTQYF. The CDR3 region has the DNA TGTGCCAGCAGTTACTCTCGTAGCGATGAAACAGATACGCAGTATTTT.

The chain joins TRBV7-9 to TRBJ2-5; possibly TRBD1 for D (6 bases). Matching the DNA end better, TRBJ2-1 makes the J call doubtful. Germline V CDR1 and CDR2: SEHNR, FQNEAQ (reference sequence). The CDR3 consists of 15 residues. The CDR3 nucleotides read TGTGCCAGCAGCTCTGACAGGACAACACAAGAGACCCAGTTCTTC. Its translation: CASSSDRTTQETQFF.

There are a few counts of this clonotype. This chain's CDR3 is CASSSGLSGYTF. CDR3 nucleotides: TGTGCCAGCAGCTCAGGATTAAGTGGCTACACCTTC. The genes are TRBV7-2 and TRBJ1-2; D gene unclear. Trimming removed 4 bases from V and 7 bases from J, with 10 bases in between. The CDR3 is 12 residues long. Germline V gene lookup returns CDR1 SGHTA and CDR2 FQGNSA.

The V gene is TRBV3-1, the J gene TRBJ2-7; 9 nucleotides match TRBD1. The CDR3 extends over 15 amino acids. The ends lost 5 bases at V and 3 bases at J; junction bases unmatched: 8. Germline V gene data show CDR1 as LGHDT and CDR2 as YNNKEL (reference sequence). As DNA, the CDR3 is TGTGCCAGCAGCGCCGAGACAGGGGGAAACTACGAGCAGTACTTC. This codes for CASSAETGGNYEQYF.